Listed below are T cell receptor beta chains from one sample, sequenced in a study of cytomegalovirus exposure and HLA in healthy donors. TCRdb's table, derived via immunoSEQ multiplex PCR, lists solely in-frame clones and lacks some. The sample has some 150,000 clones; roughly 73% are singletons. The sample taken for sequencing was PBMCs. These receptor sequences come from a man aged 40-55 years in good health and CMV-seronegative. Each CDR3 is given with its conserved first and last residue. Each record gives: J gene, clone size, V gene, D gene, CDR3 DNA, CDR3 protein. A D gene is named only where the DNA matches it firmly. The size field is filled for only some rows; it gives once, few, many or a size class.

>TRBJ2-7|.|TRBV7-9|.
TGTGCCAGCAGCTTAGCAGAGGAATTCTACGAGCAGTACTTC
CASSLAEEFYEQYF
>TRBJ2-3|.|TRBV25-1|TRBD1
TGTGCCAGCAGTGGGGACAGGGGATTGGACACAGATACGCAGTATTTT
CASSGDRGLDTDTQYF
>TRBJ2-3|.|TRBV7-6|.
TGTGCCAGCAGCCCCTACAGGGGGAGGGAGACAGATACGCAGTATTTT
CASSPYRGRETDTQYF
>TRBJ2-5|.|TRBV2|TRBD1
TGTGCCAACTCGGGACAGCACCTCCAAGAGACCCAGTACTTC
CANSGQHLQETQYF
>TRBJ1-1|few|TRBV5-1|.
TGCGCCAGCAGCTCGGACGGGATGGCCCGGAATTCGATCTTT
CASSSDGMARNSIF
>TRBJ1-6|.|TRBV28|.
TGTGCCAGCAGTTTTTACCGACAGGATCCTTCACCCCTCCACTTT
CASSFYRQDPSPLHF
>TRBJ1-1|.|TRBV6-5|.
TGTGCCAGCTGTCTACGGCGGGGCTCGAACACTGAAGCTTTCTTT
CASCLRRGSNTEAFF
>TRBJ2-7|few|TRBV5-6|.
TGTGCCAGCAGCTTGGACAGGGTGTCCTACGAGCAGTACTTC
CASSLDRVSYEQYF
>TRBJ2-5|.|TRBV18|.
TGTGCCAGCTCAACGAATCGGGGTGCGGAGACCCAGTACTTC
CASSTNRGAETQYF
>TRBJ1-3|.|TRBV28|.
TGTGCCAGCACCCGCCCGGGGGGAAACACCATATATTTT
CASTRPGGNTIYF
>TRBJ2-7|.|TRBV5-4|TRBD1
TGTGCCAGCAGCCCGAGGAATGGACAGGGGGCCCCCTACGAGCAGTACTTC
CASSPRNGQGAPYEQYF
>TRBJ1-5|.|TRBV2|.
TGTGCCAGCAGTGTTATAGATCAGCCCCAGCATTTT
CASSVIDQPQHF
>TRBJ1-3|.|TRBV13|TRBD1
TGTGCCAGCAGCCCTACAAAACTCCGGGACAGGGGGCGAAGGGACACCATATATTTT
CASSPTKLRDRGRRDTIYF
>TRBJ1-5|few|TRBV6-6|TRBD1
TGTGCCAGCAGTTACTACCGGGACAGGAACAATCAGCCCCAGCATTTT
CASSYYRDRNNQPQHF
>TRBJ2-7|.|TRBV7-2|TRBD2
TGTGCCAGCAGCTTAGCTGCTAGCGGGGGGGTGGTCTACGAGCAGTACTTC
CASSLAASGGVVYEQYF
>TRBJ1-2|.|TRBV7-9|TRBD1
TGTGCCAGCACCACCAGCGGACAGGGGGCGATAGGAGGCTACACCTTC
CASTTSGQGAIGGYTF